This paragraph covers one T cell receptor (beta chain) sequence. Antigen unknown. Both 60 Vbeta primers and 13 Jbeta primers went into the PCR. The data were produced by immunoSEQ multiplex PCR, yet TCRdb's version contains in-frame clones alone and is incomplete. This table holds under 200,000 clones, around 72% found once. These data belong to a study of cytomegalovirus exposure and HLA in healthy donors. Findings and caveats of the study: Later analysis showed most CMV-associated TCR beta chains appearing HLA-restricted.

V lost 2 bases and J lost 10, with 14 bases in between. This CDR3 comprises 14 residues. Germline V gives CDR1 MNHNS, CDR2 SASEGT. This receptor was taken from a woman between 45 and 65 years old in good health and CMV-seropositive. What was sequenced was PBMCs. The chain is built from TRBV6-1 and TRBJ1-4; D might be TRBD1 (5 bases). The CDR3 reads CASSERGWGGKLFF. For the CDR3, the DNA is TGTGCCAGCAGTGAACGGGGCTGGGGAGGAAAACTGTTTTTT.